The next 16 T cell receptor beta chains were all read from a single sample in a study of T cells in Graves' hyperthyroidism and ophthalmopathy. TCR beta CDR3 region amplification was performed from RNA transcripts. TCR CDR3 underwent first-round RT-PCR with the HTBI primer set. TCRdb re-derived calls from the multiplex PCR reads in MiXCR, one entry per CDR3 protein. The table includes nearly 600,000 distinct CDR3 sequences, about 15% detected once. Material for sequencing was blood. The receptor source for this set is a woman between 25 and 40 years old with Graves' hyperthyroidism that later progressed to Graves' ophthalmopathy.

There are many counts of this clonotype. The chain combines TRBV27 with TRBJ2-2; possibly TRBD1 or TRBD2 for D (5 bases each). CDR3 length: 15 amino acids. Per the germline V gene, CDR1 is MNHEY and CDR2 is SMNVEV (reference sequence). V lost 11 bases and J 7 bases, leaving 23 bases between the germline ends. CDR3 protein: CAENRGERGGGELFF. The CDR3 coding sequence is TGTGCCGAGAATAGGGGTGAACGGGGCGGCGGGGAGCTGTTTTTT.

This clonotype was picked up many times. The J gene is TRBJ2-7, the V gene TRBV4-1; tentatively, D is TRBD1 or TRBD2 (5 bases each). V gave up 3 bases and J gave up 6 bases, with 15 bases separating them. Germline V gene data show CDR1 as MGHRA and CDR2 as YSYEKL. This CDR3 comprises 14 residues. The CDR3 region has the DNA TGCGCCAGCAGCCAGCCGGGACGGCGTCCCGAGCAGTACTTC. Translating it yields CASSQPGRRPEQYF.

The table lists this clonotype with many counts. This sequence joins TRBV20-1 and TRBJ1-3; D uncertain. The germline CDR1 and CDR2 sequences are DFQATT and SNEGSKA (reference sequence). The CDR3 contains 14 residues. Trimming cost V 0 bases and J 0 bases, with 6 bases left between them. In nucleotides, the CDR3 is TGCAGTGCTAGAGATCAGAGCTCTGGAAACACCATATATTTT. This encodes CSARDQSSGNTIYF.

This chain joins TRBV19 and TRBJ1-3, with 7 nucleotides matching TRBD1. Germline CDR1 is LNHDA and CDR2 is SQIVND (reference sequence). The CDR3 runs 14 residues. The junction had 6 bases not matched to a gene; V was cut back by 5 bases and J by 5 bases. CDR3 sequence reads: CASSPWTGRNTIYF. CDR3 sequence (DNA): TGTGCCAGTAGTCCCTGGACAGGTAGAAACACCATATATTTT.

This clonotype was found many times. The rearrangement joins TRBV2 to TRBJ2-2, with TRBD2 matching 7 bases. V was clipped by 3 bases and J by 7 bases; unmatched bases: 14. This CDR3 region has 17 residues. Germline CDR1 is SNHLY and CDR2 is FYNNEI. The CDR3 loop reads CASSERVAGEKGGELFF. Here the CDR3 DNA reads TGTGCCAGCAGTGAGAGGGTCGCGGGAGAGAAGGGCGGGGAGCTGTTTTTT. Filled out from reference TRBV2 and TRBJ2-2, the complete variable domain reads EPEVTQTPSHQVTQMGQEVILRCVPISNHLYFYWYRQILGQKVEFLVSFYNNEISEKSEIFDDQFSVERPDGSNFTLKIRSTKLEDSAMYFCASSERVAGEKGGELFFGEGSRLTVL.

This clonotype was found a few times. The chain is built from TRBV20-1 and TRBJ2-1; TRBD1 matches 10 bases. This CDR3 is built from 13 residues. CDR1 is DFQATT and CDR2 is SNEGSKA in the germline V gene (reference sequence). V was pared by 5 bases and J by 6 bases, with 4 bases of the junction left unmatched. CDR3 loop: CSAPDRGSNEQFF. CDR3 sequence (DNA): TGCAGTGCTCCGGACAGGGGGAGCAATGAGCAGTTCTTC.

This clonotype came up many times. The CDR3 protein is CASSWTVNNEQFF. For the CDR3, the DNA is TGCGCCAGCAGCTGGACAGTTAACAATGAGCAGTTCTTC. The chain recombines TRBV5-1 with TRBJ2-1; D is perhaps TRBD1 (6 bases). Germline V gene sequence: CDR1 SGHRS, CDR2 YFSETQ. CDR3 length equals 13 residues. V shed 3 bases and J shed 5 bases, with 9 bases lying between them.

The genes are TRBV14 and TRBJ2-7; a possible D gene is TRBD2 (5 bases). Germline assignment: CDR1 SGHDN and CDR2 FVKESK. The CDR3 loop spans 18 amino acids. Trimming took off 0 bases at V and 0 bases at J, with 18 bases between the two ends. CDR3 nucleotide sequence: TGTGCCAGCAGCCAAGAGGCCTTCAAAAACCGGGACTCCTACGAGCAGTACTTC. Translating gives CASSQEAFKNRDSYEQYF.

Ten or more counts support this clonotype. The J gene is TRBJ2-1, the V gene TRBV24-1; 10 bases match TRBD2. The CDR3 spans 15 residues. Germline CDR1 is KGHDR and CDR2 is SFDVKD. Germline trimming cut 5 bases from V and 9 bases from J; bases unmatched to any gene: 9. CDR3 loop: CATSGVAGGFVEQFF. The CDR3 DNA reads TGTGCCACCAGTGGAGTAGCGGGAGGATTTGTTGAGCAGTTCTTC.

A remark on this clonotype: An end of the junction differs from the germline gene, which may be a read error. The V gene is TRBV7-8, the J gene TRBJ2-7; TRBD2 agrees at 7 bases. There are 14 residues in the CDR3. CDR1 and CDR2 from the germline V gene are SGHVS and FQNEAQ. CDR3 region: CASSRPGRSYEQYF. CDR3 nucleotide sequence: TGTGCCAGCAGCCGTCCCGGGAGGAGCTACGAACAGTACTTC. The variable domain in full, with the rest retrieved from reference TRBV7-8 and TRBJ2-7, is GAGVSQSPRYKVAKRGQDVALRCDPISGHVSLFWYQQALGQGPEFLTYFQNEAQLDKSGLPSDRFFAERPEGSVSTLKIQRTQQEDSAVYLCASSRPGRSYEQYFGPGTRLTVT.

This clonotype was recorded many times. The V gene is TRBV20-1, the J gene TRBJ2-1; TRBD2 matches at 9 bases. From germline, CDR1 is DFQATT and CDR2 SNEGSKA (reference sequence). V gave up 5 bases and J gave up 7 bases; unmatched junction bases: 9. The CDR3 is 14 amino acids. For the CDR3, the DNA is TGCAGTGCTCCATTAGCGGGAGCGCGGAATGAGCAGTTCTTC. Translating gives CSAPLAGARNEQFF.

In its sample, this clonotype was seen a few times. This chain joins TRBV6-1 and TRBJ2-5; 14 bases agree with TRBD2. The germline V gene has CDR1 MNHNS and CDR2 SASEGT. The trim removed 6 bases at V and 1 base at J, leaving 1 base unmatched. The CDR3 covers 15 residues. The CDR3 loop reads CASRGLAGGQETQYF. CDR3 nucleotides: TGTGCCAGCAGAGGACTAGCGGGAGGCCAAGAGACCCAGTACTTC.

This clonotype came up many times. The chain links TRBV7-8 to TRBJ2-1, with 10 bases identical to TRBD2. The germline V gene encodes CDR1 SGHVS and CDR2 FQNEAQ. The CDR3 consists of 15 residues. V dropped 5 bases and J dropped 4; count of bases not matched to a gene: 5. The CDR3 region is CASSPSGSLYNEQFF. The CDR3, as DNA: TGTGCCAGCAGCCCTAGCGGGAGCTTGTACAATGAGCAGTTCTTC.

This clonotype has a count of ten or more. The V and J genes are TRBV2 and TRBJ2-5, with TRBD2 identical over 11 bases. The germline V gene encodes CDR1 SNHLY and CDR2 FYNNEI. The CDR3 is 14 amino acids. The V segment lost 6 bases and the J segment 4 bases; nucleotides outside the gene matches: 4. DNA for the CDR3: TGTGCCAGCAGGACCGGACTAGCGGGAGAGACCCAGTACTTC. Protein sequence: CASRTGLAGETQYF.

The chain employs TRBV11-1 and TRBJ2-1, with 7 bases aligning to TRBD2. The trim removed 1 base at V and 8 bases at J, leaving 14 bases unmatched. Germline assignment: CDR1 SGHAT and CDR2 FQDESV (reference sequence). There are 17 residues in the CDR3. The CDR3 sequence: CASSLVGTWGGSYEQFF. CDR3 nucleotide sequence: TGTGCCAGCAGCTTAGTTGGTACGTGGGGGGGATCGTATGAGCAGTTCTTC.

In this sample, this clonotype turned up many times. The chain is built from TRBV14 and TRBJ2-5; TRBD1 agrees at 10 bases. From germline, CDR1 is SGHDN and CDR2 FVKESK. The CDR3 totals 12 residues. Trimming took 4 bases from V and 13 from J; bases not matched to a gene: 6. CDR3: CASSPGQGGRYF. CDR3 nucleotide sequence: TGTGCCAGCAGCCCCGGACAGGGGGGACGGTACTTC.